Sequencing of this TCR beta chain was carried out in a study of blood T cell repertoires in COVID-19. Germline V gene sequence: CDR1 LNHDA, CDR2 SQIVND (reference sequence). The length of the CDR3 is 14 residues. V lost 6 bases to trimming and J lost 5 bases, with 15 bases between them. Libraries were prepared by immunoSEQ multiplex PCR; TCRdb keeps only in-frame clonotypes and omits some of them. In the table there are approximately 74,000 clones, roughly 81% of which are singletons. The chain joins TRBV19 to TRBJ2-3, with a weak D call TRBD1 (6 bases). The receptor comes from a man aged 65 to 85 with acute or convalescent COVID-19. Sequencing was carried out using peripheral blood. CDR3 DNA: TGTGCCAGTAGGAGGTCAGGGGCGGAAGATACGCAGTATTTT. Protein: CASRRSGAEDTQYF.